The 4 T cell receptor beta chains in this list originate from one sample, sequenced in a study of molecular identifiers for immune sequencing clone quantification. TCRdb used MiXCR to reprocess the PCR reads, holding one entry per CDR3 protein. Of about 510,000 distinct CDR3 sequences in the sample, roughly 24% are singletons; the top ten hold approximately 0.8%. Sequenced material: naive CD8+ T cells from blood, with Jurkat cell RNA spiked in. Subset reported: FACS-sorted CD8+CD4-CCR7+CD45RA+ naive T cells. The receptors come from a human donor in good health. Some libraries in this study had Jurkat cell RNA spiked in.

The CDR3 coding sequence is TGTGCCAGCAGTTTCGTTGAGGCCGGGGCAGATACGCAGTATTTT. This encodes CASSFVEAGADTQYF. V is TRBV6-2 or TRBV6-3 and J is TRBJ2-3, with D perhaps TRBD2 (5 bases). The CDR3 covers 15 residues. Trimming took 4 bases from V and 4 from J, leaving 15 bases between them. Germline assignment: CDR1 MNHEY and CDR2 SVGEGT.

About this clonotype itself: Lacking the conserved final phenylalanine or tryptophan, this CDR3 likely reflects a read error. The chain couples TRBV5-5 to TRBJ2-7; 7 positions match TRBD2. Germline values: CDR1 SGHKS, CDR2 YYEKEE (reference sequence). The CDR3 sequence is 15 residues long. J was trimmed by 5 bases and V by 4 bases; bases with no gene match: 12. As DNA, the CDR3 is TGTGCCAGCAGCCACATCCAGTCCGGGGGGAACGAGCAGTACTCC. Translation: CASSHIQSGGNEQYS.

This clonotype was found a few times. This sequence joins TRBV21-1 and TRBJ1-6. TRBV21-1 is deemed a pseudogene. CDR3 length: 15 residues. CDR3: CASSKPASYNSPLHF. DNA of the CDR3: TGTGCCAGCAGCAAACCGGCCTCCTATAATTCACCCCTCCACTTT.

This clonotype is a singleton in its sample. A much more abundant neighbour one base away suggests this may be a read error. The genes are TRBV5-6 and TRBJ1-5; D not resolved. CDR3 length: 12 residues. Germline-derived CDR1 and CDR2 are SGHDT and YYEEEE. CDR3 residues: CARSLADQPQHF. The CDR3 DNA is TGTGCCAGAAGCTTGGCGGATCAGCCCCAGCATTTT.